The present T cell receptor (beta chain) was sequenced within a study of cytomegalovirus exposure and HLA in healthy donors. Study observations and caveats: Upon later analysis, HLA-associated TCR beta chains proved more clonally expanded than other, equally common chains. In a later analysis, TCR beta V- and J-gene trimming was associated with a missense DCLRE1C variant. The study recorded 160 or so TCR beta chains that were cytomegalovirus-associated. Later on, analysis showed that most CMV-associated TCR beta chains appeared to be HLA-restricted.

The germline CDR1 and CDR2 sequences are MNHEY and SMNVEV (reference sequence). The CDR3 has 13 amino acids. The germline V and J ends were trimmed by 5 bases and 3 bases, with 8 bases remaining between them. In the PCR, 60 Vbeta and 13 Jbeta primers were used. Produced via immunoSEQ multiplex PCR; TCRdb's table is partial and in-frame only. The sample includes 150,000 to 200,000 clones, under 80% of them seen just once. This clone turned up a few times. Its target is not known. The receptor comes from a female donor in good health and CMV-seronegative. Material: PBMCs. The chain employs TRBV27 and TRBJ1-5, with D possibly matching TRBD1 (5 bases). The CDR3 protein is CASSTGDNQPQHF. Written as DNA, the CDR3 is TGTGCCAGCAGTACGGGGGACAATCAGCCCCAGCATTTT.